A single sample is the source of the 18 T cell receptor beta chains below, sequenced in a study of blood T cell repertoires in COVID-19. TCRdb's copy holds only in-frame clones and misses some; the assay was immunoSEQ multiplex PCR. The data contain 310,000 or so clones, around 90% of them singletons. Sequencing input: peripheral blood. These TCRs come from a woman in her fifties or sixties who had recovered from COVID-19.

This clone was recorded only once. CDR3 DNA: TGTGCCAGCAGCTTAGCCCCCGGGACTAGCGGGATTCCCGGAACAGATACGCAGTATTTT. It specifies CASSLAPGTSGIPGTDTQYF. The chain recombines TRBV7-3 with TRBJ2-3; TRBD2 matches 13 bases. Germline V gene lookup returns CDR1 SGHTA and CDR2 FQGTGA. The CDR3 loop spans 20 amino acids. V trimming: 2 bases; J trimming: 3 bases; junction bases outside the gene matches: 14.

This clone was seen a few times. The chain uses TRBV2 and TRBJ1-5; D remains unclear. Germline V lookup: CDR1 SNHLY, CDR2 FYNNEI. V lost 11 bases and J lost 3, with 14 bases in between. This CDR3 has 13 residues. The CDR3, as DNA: TGTGCCGCAACAGACGGTTTCAATCAGCCCCAGCATTTT. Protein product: CAATDGFNQPQHF.

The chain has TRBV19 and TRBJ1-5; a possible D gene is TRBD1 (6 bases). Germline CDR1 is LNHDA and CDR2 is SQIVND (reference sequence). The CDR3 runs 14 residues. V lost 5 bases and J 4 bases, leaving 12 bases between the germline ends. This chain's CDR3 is CASSVQGANQPQHF. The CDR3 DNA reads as TGTGCCAGTAGTGTACAGGGAGCAAATCAGCCCCAGCATTTT.

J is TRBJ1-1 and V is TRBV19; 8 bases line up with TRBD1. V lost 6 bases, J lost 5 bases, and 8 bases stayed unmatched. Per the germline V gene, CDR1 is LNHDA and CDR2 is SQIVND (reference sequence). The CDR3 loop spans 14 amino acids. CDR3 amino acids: CASSDTGGRTEAFF. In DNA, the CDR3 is TGTGCCAGTAGCGATACAGGGGGGAGGACTGAAGCTTTCTTT.

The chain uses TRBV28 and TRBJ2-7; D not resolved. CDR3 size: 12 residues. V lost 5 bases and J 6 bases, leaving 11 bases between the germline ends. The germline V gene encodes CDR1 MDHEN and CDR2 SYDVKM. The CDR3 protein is CASSPTYGEQYF. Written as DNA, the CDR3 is TGTGCCAGCAGTCCCACATATGGCGAGCAGTACTTC.

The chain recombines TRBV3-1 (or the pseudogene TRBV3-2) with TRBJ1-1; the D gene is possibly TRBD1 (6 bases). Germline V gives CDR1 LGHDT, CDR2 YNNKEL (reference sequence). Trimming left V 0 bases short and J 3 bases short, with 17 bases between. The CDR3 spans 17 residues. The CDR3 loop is CASSQDPFEGVDTEAFF. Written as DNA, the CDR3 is TGTGCCAGCAGCCAAGACCCATTCGAGGGGGTAGACACTGAAGCTTTCTTT.

The CDR3 loop reads CASSPRGRGTDTQYF. In DNA, the CDR3 is TGTGCCAGCAGTCCCCGTGGCCGGGGAACAGATACGCAGTATTTT. The rearrangement uses TRBV6-2 or TRBV6-3 and TRBJ2-3; D may be TRBD2 (5 bases). Germline V lookup: CDR1 MNHEY, CDR2 SVGEGT. V lost 5 bases to trimming and J lost 3 bases, with 15 bases between them. This CDR3 comprises 15 residues.

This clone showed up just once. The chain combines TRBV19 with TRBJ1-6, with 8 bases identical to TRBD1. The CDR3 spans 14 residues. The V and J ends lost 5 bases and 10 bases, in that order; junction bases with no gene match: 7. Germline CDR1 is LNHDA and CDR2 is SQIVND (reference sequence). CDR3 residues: CASSRQGRESPLHF. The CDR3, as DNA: TGTGCCAGTAGTCGACAGGGGCGAGAATCACCCCTCCACTTT.

The CDR3 reads CASSYLEGQSTEAFF. In DNA form, the CDR3 reads TGTGCCAGCAGTTACCTGGAGGGCCAGTCGACTGAAGCTTTCTTT. The rearrangement links TRBV6-5 to TRBJ1-1, with D unresolved. CDR1 MNHEY and CDR2 SVGAGI come from the germline V gene. V was trimmed by 2 bases and J by 5 bases, leaving 15 bases between them. CDR3 size: 15 residues.

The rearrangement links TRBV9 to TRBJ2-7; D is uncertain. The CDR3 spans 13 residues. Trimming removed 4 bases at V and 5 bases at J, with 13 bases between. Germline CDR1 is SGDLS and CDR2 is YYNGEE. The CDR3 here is CASSPPRPDEQYF. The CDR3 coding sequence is TGTGCCAGCAGCCCCCCCAGGCCTGACGAGCAGTACTTC. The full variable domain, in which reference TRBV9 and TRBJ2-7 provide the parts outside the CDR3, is DSGVTQTPKHLITATGQRVTLRCSPRSGDLSVYWYQQSLDQGLQFLIQYYNGEERAKGNILERFSAQQFPDLHSELNLSSLELGDSALYFCASSPPRPDEQYFGPGTRLTVT.

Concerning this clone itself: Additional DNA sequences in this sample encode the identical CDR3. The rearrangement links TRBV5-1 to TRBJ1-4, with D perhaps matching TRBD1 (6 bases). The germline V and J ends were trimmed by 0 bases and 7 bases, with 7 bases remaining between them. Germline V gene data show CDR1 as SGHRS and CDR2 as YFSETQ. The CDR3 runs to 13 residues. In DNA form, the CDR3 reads TGCGCCAGCAGCTTGGGCAGGGGTGAAAAACTGTTTTTT. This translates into CASSLGRGEKLFF. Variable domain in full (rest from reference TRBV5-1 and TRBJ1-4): KAGVTQTPRYLIKTRGQQVTLSCSPISGHRSVSWYQQTPGQGLQFLFEYFSETQRNKGNFPGRFSGRQFSNSRSEMNVSTLELGDSALYLCASSLGRGEKLFFGSGTQLSVL.

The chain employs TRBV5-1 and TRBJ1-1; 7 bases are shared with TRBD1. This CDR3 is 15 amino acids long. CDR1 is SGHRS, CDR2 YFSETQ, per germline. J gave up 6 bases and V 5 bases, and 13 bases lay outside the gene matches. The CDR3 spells CASSPEALGQAEAFF. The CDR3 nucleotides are TGCGCCAGCAGTCCTGAGGCTCTTGGACAGGCTGAAGCTTTCTTT.

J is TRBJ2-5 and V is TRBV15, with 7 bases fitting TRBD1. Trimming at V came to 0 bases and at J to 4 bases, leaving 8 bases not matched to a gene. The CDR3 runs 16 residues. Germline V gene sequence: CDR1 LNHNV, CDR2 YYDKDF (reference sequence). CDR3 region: CATSREQQGSGETQYF. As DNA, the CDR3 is TGTGCCACCAGCAGAGAACAACAGGGGAGTGGAGAGACCCAGTACTTC.

The CDR3 sequence is CASSESLRASTNEKLFF. The DNA of the CDR3 is TGTGCCAGCAGTGAATCTTTGAGGGCCTCAACTAATGAAAAACTGTTTTTT. The gene calls are TRBV6-1 and TRBJ1-4; no definite D call. CDR3 size: 17 residues. The germline V gene encodes CDR1 MNHNS and CDR2 SASEGT. V was cut by 2 bases and J by 0 bases, with 13 bases left in between.

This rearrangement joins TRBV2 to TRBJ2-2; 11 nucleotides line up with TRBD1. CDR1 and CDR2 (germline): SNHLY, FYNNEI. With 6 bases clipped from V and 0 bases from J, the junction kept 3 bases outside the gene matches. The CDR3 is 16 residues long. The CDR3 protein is CASRVGQGANTGELFF. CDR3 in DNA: TGTGCCAGCAGGGTGGGACAGGGGGCGAACACCGGGGAGCTGTTTTTT.

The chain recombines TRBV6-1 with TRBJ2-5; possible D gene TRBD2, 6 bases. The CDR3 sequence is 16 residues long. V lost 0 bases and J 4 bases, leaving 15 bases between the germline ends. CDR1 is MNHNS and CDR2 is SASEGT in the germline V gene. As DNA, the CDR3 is TGTGCCAGCAGTGAAGCGGCCGGGGGTTGGGGAGAGACCCAGTACTTC. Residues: CASSEAAGGWGETQYF.

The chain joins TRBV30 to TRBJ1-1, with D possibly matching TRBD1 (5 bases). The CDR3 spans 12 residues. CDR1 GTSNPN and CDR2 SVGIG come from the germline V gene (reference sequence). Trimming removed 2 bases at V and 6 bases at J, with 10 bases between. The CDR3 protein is CAWSLRVAEAFF. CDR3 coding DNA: TGTGCCTGGAGTCTCAGGGTCGCTGAAGCTTTCTTT.

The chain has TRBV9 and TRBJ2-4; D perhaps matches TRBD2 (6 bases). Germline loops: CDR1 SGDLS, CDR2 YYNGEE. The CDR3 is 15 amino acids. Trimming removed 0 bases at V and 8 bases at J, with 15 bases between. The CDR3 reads CASSVAGSGGDIQYF. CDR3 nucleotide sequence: TGTGCCAGCAGCGTAGCCGGGTCCGGAGGGGACATTCAGTACTTC.